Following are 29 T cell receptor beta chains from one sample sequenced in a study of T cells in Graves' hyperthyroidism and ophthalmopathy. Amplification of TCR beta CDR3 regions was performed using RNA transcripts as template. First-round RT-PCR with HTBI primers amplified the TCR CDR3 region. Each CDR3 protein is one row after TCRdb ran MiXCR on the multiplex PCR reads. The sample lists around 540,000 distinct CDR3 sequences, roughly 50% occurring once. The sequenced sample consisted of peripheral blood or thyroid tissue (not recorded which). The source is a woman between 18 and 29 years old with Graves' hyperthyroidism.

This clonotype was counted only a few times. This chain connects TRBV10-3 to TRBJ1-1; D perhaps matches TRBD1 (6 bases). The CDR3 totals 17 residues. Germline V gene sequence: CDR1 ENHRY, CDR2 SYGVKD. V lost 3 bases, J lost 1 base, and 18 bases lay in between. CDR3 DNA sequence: TGTGCCATCAGTGACCCTAGGGGGGGATCCTCGAACACTGAAGCTTTCTTT. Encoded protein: CAISDPRGGSSNTEAFF.

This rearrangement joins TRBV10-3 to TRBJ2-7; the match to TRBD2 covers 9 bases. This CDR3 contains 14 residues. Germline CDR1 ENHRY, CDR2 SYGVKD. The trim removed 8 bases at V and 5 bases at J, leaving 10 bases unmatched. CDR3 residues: CAIGRIAGAHEQYF. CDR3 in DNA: TGTGCCATCGGGAGGATAGCGGGGGCCCACGAGCAGTACTTC.

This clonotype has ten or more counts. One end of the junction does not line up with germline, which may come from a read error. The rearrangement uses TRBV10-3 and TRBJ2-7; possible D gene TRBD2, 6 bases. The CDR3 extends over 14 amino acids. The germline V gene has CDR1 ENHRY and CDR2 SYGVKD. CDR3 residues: CAISDGMAGYEQHF. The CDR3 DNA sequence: TGTGCCATCAGTGACGGGATGGCGGGGTACGAGCAGCACTTC.

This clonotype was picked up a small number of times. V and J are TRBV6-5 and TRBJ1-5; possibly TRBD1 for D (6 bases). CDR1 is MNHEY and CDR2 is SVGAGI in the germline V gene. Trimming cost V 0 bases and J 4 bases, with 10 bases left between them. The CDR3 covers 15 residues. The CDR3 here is CASSYSRGKNQPQHF. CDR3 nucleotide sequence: TGTGCCAGCAGTTACTCGAGGGGGAAAAATCAGCCCCAGCATTTT.

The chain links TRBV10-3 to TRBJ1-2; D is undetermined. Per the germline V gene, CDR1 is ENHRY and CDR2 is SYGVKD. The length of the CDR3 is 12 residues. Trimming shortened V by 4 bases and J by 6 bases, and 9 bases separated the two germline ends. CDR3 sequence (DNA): TGTGCCATCAGTGGGTCAGCGGATGGCTACACCTTC. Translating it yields CAISGSADGYTF.

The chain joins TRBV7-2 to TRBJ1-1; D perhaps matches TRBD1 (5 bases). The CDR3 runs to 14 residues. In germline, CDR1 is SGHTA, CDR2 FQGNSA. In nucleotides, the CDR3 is TGTGCTAGAGATCTAAGGGGCTTCGACACTGAAGCTTTCTTT. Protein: CARDLRGFDTEAFF.

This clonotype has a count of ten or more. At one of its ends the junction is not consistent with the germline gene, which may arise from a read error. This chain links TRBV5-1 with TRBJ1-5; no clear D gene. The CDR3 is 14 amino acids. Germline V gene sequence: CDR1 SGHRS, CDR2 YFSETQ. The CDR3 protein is CASSITGGNQPQHF. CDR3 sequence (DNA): TGTGCCAGTAGTATAACCGGGGGCAATCAGCCCCAGCATTTT.

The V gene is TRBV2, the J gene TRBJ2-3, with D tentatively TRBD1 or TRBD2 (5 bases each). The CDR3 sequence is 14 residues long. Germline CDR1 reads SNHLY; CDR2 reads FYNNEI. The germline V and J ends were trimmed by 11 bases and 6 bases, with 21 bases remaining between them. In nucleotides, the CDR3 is TGTGCCTCAAGCCGGGGCCCGCTTATGGATACGCAGTATTTT. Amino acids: CASSRGPLMDTQYF.

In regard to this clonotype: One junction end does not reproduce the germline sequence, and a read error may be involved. CDR3 in amino acids: CASRDRGYSPNQPQHF. CDR3 sequence (DNA): TGCGCCAGCAGGGACAGGGGTTATTCACCGAATCAGCCCCAGCATTTT. V and J are TRBV7-9 and TRBJ1-5; 10 nucleotides match TRBD1. The germline V gene has CDR1 SEHNR and CDR2 FQNEAQ (reference sequence). The CDR3 sequence is 16 residues long.

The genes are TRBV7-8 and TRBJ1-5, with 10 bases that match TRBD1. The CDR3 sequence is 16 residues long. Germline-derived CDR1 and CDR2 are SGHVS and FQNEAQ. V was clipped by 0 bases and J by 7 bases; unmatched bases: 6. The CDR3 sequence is CASSLAETGGLQPQHF. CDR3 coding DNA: TGTGCCAGCAGCTTAGCGGAGACAGGGGGCTTACAGCCCCAGCATTTT.

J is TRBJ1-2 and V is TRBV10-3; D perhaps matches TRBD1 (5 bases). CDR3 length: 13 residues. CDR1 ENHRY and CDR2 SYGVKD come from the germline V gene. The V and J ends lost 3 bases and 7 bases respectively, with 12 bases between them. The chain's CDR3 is CAISDPGGAGYTF. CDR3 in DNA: TGTGCCATCAGTGACCCGGGCGGGGCTGGCTACACCTTC.

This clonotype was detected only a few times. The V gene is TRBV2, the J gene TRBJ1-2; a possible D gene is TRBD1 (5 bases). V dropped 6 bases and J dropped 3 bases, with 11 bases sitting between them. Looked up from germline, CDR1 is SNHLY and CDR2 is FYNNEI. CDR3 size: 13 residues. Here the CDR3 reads CASRTTGDYGYTF. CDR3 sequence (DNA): TGTGCCAGCAGGACTACAGGAGACTATGGCTACACCTTC.

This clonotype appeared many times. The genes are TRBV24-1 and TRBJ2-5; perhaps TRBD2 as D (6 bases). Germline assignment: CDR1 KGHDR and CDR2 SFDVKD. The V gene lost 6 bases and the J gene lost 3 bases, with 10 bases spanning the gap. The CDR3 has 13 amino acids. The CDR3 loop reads CATSTGVEETQYF. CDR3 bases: TGTGCCACCAGTACGGGGGTGGAAGAGACCCAGTACTTC.

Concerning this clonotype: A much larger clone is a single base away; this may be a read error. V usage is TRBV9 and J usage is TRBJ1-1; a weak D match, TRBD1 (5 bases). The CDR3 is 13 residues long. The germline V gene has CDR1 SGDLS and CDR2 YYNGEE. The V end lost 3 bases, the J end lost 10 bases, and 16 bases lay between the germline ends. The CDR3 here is CASSAGTEHGAFF. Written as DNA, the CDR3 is TGTGCCAGCAGCGCAGGGACGGAACATGGAGCTTTCTTT.

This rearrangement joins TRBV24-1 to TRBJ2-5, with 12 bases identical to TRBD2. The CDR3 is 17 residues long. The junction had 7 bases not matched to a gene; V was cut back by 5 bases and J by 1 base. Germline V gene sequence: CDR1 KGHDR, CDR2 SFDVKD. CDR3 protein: CATSAPPGLAGQETQYF. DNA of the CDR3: TGTGCCACCAGTGCCCCCCCGGGACTAGCGGGCCAAGAGACCCAGTACTTC.

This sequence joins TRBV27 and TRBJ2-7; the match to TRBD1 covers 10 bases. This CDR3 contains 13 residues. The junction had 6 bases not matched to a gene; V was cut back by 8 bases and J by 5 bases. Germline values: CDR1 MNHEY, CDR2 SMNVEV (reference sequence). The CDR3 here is CASGGQGWNEQYF. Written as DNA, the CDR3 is TGTGCCAGCGGGGGACAGGGGTGGAACGAGCAGTACTTC.

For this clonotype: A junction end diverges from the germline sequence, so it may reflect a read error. CDR3 loop: CASRLTGNYDYTF. The CDR3 DNA reads TGTGCCAGCAGACTGACAGGGAACTATGACTACACCTTC. The chain joins TRBV5-1 to TRBJ1-2; 7 bases align to TRBD1. The CDR3 has 13 residues. Germline CDR1 SGHRS, CDR2 YFSETQ.

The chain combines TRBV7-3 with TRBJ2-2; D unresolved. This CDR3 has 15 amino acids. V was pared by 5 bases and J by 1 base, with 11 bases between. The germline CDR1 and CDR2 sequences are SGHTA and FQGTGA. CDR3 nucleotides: TGTGCCAGCAGCCAAGATTACAGGAACACCGGGGAGCTGTTTTTT. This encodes CASSQDYRNTGELFF. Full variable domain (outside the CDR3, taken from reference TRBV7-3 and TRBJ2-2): GAGVSQTPSNKVTEKGKYVELRCDPISGHTALYWYRQSLGQGPEFLIYFQGTGAADDSGLPNDRFFAVRPEGSVSTLKIQRTERGDSAVYLCASSQDYRNTGELFFGEGSRLTVL.

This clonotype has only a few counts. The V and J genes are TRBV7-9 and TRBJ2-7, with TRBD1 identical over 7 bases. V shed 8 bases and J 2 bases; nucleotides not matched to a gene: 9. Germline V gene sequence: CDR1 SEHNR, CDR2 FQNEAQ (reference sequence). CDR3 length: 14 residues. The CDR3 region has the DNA TGTGCCAGCTCACCATCGACAGGGACCTACGAGCAGTACTTC. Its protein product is CASSPSTGTYEQYF. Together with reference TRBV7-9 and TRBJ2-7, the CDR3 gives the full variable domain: DTGVSQNPRHKITKRGQNVTFRCDPISEHNRLYWYRQTLGQGPEFLTYFQNEAQLEKSRLLSDRFSAERPKGSFSTLEIQRTEQGDSAMYLCASSPSTGTYEQYFGPGTRLTVT.

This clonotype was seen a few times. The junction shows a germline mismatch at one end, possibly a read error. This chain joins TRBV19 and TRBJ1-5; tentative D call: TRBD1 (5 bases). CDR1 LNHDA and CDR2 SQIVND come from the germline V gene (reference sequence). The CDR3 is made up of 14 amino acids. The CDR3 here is CASISGDSNQPQHF. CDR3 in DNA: TGTGCTAGTATTTCGGGGGATAGCAATCAGCCCCAGCATTTT.

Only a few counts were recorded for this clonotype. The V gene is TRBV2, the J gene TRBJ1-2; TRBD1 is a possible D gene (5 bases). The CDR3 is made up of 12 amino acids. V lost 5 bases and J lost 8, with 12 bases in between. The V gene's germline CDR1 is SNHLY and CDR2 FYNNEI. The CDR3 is CASSYQGRGYTF. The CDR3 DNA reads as TGTGCCAGCAGTTACCAGGGCCGAGGCTACACCTTC.

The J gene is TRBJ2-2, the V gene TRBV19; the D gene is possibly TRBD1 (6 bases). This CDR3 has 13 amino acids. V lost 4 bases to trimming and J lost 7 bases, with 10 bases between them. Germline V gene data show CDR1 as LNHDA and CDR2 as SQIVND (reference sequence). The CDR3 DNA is TGTGCCAGTAGTAGACAGGTCGTCGGGGAGCTGTTTTTT. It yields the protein CASSRQVVGELFF.

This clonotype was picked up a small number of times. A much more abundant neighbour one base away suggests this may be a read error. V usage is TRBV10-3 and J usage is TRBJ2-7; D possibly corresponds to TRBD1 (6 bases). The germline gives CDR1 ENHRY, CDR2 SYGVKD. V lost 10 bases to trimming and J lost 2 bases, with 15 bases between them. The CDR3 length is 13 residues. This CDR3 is CATRGEGAYEQYF. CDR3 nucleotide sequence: TGTGCCACCAGGGGTGAGGGGGCCTACGAGCAGTACTTC.

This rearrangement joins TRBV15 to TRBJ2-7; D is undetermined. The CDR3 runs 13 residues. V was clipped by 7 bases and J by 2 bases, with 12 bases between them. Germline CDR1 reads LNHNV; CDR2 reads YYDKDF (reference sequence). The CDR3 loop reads CATKFGGAYEQYF. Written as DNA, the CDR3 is TGTGCCACCAAGTTCGGTGGGGCCTACGAGCAGTACTTC.

The CDR3 loop is CASSQSTVQPQHF. The CDR3 nucleotides are TGTGCCAGCAGCCAATCGACAGTCCAGCCCCAGCATTTT. The chain combines TRBV2 with TRBJ1-5, with a possible D match to TRBD1 (5 bases). Trimming shortened V by 6 bases and J by 7 bases, and 13 bases separated the two germline ends. Germline CDR1 reads SNHLY; CDR2 reads FYNNEI. This CDR3 contains 13 residues.

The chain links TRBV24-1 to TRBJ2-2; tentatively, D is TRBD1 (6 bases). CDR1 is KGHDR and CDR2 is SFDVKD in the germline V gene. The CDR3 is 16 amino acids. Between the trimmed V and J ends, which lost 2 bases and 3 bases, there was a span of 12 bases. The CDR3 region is CATSDSTGLHTGELFF. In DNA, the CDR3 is TGTGCCACCAGTGATTCGACAGGCCTTCACACCGGGGAGCTGTTTTTT.

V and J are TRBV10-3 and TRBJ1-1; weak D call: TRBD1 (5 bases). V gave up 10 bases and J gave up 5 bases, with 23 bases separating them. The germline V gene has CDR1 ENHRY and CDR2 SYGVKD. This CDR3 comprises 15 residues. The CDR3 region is CATRGPSGKETEAFF. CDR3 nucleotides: TGTGCCACCAGAGGGCCTTCAGGGAAGGAGACTGAAGCTTTCTTT.

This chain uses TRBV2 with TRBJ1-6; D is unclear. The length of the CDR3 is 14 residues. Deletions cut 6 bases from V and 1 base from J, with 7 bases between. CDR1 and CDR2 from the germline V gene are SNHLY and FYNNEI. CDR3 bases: TGTGCCAGCAGCTTGGAGTCCTATAATTCACCCCTCCACTTT. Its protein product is CASSLESYNSPLHF.

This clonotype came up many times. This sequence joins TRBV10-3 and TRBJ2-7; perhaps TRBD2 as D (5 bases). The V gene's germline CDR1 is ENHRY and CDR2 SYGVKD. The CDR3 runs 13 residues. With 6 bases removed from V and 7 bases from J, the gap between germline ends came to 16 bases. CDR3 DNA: TGTGCCATCAGGCCACTAGAAAACGAAGAGCAGTACTTC. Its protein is CAIRPLENEEQYF.